The rows below give T cell receptor beta chains drawn from one sample of a study of PD-L1 blockade in urothelial cancer. The assay was immunoSEQ multiplex PCR, and TCRdb's table has in-frame clones only and misses some. The data show nearly 30,000 clones, 87% seen once. The sequencing used PBMCs, collected around atezolizumab (anti-PD-L1) treatment. The receptor set was obtained from a man aged 50-59 years with urothelial cancer. Each CDR3 is given without its conserved first and last residue.

CDR3aa: ASSPQHREGETQY
j_gene: TRBJ2-5
v_gene: TRBV5-6

CDR3aa: ASSLVRAGGLNSPLH
j_gene: TRBJ1-6
v_gene: TRBV11-2

CDR3aa: ATSRGRTGAYEQY
j_gene: TRBJ2-7
v_gene: TRBV15

CDR3aa: ASSLVWGRALYEQY
j_gene: TRBJ2-7
v_gene: TRBV5-5

CDR3aa: ASSEGLAGGPSADTQY
j_gene: TRBJ2-3
v_gene: TRBV2

CDR3aa: ASSFPGGGHENTEAF
j_gene: TRBJ1-1
v_gene: TRBV19

CDR3aa: ASSELAGGGYNEQF
j_gene: TRBJ2-1
v_gene: TRBV9

CDR3aa: ASSKGQREKLF
j_gene: TRBJ1-4
v_gene: TRBV7-8

CDR3aa: ASHPGGSGDTQY
j_gene: TRBJ2-3
v_gene: TRBV10-1

CDR3aa: ATTLDRGNTDTQY
j_gene: TRBJ2-3
v_gene: TRBV6-1

CDR3aa: ASRTGTGDNQPQH
j_gene: TRBJ1-5
v_gene: TRBV6-5

CDR3aa: ASSRGQNNSPLH
j_gene: TRBJ1-6
v_gene: TRBV18

CDR3aa: ASSLYPGQNNEKLF
j_gene: TRBJ1-4
v_gene: TRBV5-1

CDR3aa: ASGWGGTGLTSNQPQH
j_gene: TRBJ1-5
v_gene: TRBV12-5

CDR3aa: ASSLEGGQNYGYT
j_gene: TRBJ1-2
v_gene: TRBV5-5

CDR3aa: ASSQDNEGYT
j_gene: TRBJ1-2
v_gene: TRBV4-3

CDR3aa: ATPVRQESTDTQY
j_gene: TRBJ2-3
v_gene: TRBV2

CDR3aa: ASSLDRRNEQF
j_gene: TRBJ2-1
v_gene: TRBV11-3

CDR3aa: ASSITRNTEAF
j_gene: TRBJ1-1
v_gene: TRBV28

CDR3aa: ASNRRDSYEQY
j_gene: TRBJ2-7
v_gene: TRBV19

CDR3aa: ASSRTSGPQLDTQY
j_gene: TRBJ2-3
v_gene: TRBV28

CDR3aa: ASGSQGQGQPQH
j_gene: TRBJ1-5
v_gene: TRBV6-1

CDR3aa: ASSLSPVLAGDTQY
j_gene: TRBJ2-3
v_gene: TRBV27

CDR3aa: ASSPLDRTYTGELF
j_gene: TRBJ2-2
v_gene: TRBV28

CDR3aa: ATSRGLAGFDEQF
j_gene: TRBJ2-1
v_gene: TRBV15

CDR3aa: SVAGEEKLF
j_gene: TRBJ1-4
v_gene: TRBV20-1

CDR3aa: ASSTGQLYNEQF
j_gene: TRBJ2-1
v_gene: TRBV19

CDR3aa: ASSQVLGARENSPLH
j_gene: TRBJ1-6
v_gene: TRBV4-1

CDR3aa: ASSRQGGNQPQH
j_gene: TRBJ1-5
v_gene: TRBV6-5

CDR3aa: ASSKWTGITDTQY
j_gene: TRBJ2-3
v_gene: TRBV27

CDR3aa: AVEDSETQY
j_gene: TRBJ2-5
v_gene: TRBV7-9

CDR3aa: AISRTSGRDEQF
j_gene: TRBJ2-1
v_gene: TRBV10-3

CDR3aa: ASSLGGQGTGEAF
j_gene: TRBJ1-1
v_gene: TRBV5-6

CDR3aa: ASREDRRNQPQH
j_gene: TRBJ1-5
v_gene: TRBV28

CDR3aa: ASSGLGGTNEKLF
j_gene: TRBJ1-4
v_gene: TRBV6-6

CDR3aa: ASSIGQQETQY
j_gene: TRBJ2-5
v_gene: TRBV5-1

CDR3aa: ASSVSLSGGSSKRDTQY
j_gene: TRBJ2-3
v_gene: TRBV9

CDR3aa: ASSIRKGGSKWDEQF
j_gene: TRBJ2-1
v_gene: TRBV19

CDR3aa: ASSESTLGLVEQF
j_gene: TRBJ2-1
v_gene: TRBV10-1

CDR3aa: AIRPSGSGLATDTQY
j_gene: TRBJ2-3
v_gene: TRBV10-3

CDR3aa: ATSFRAGRSQNIQY
j_gene: TRBJ2-4
v_gene: TRBV15

CDR3aa: ASSFPGQTNEKLF
j_gene: TRBJ1-4
v_gene: TRBV6-6

CDR3aa: ASRESPAGGQNEQY
j_gene: TRBJ2-7
v_gene: TRBV2

CDR3aa: ASSQVGRRAQETQY
j_gene: TRBJ2-5
v_gene: TRBV14

CDR3aa: ASSVRQGEFVPSQETQY
j_gene: TRBJ2-5
v_gene: TRBV10-2

CDR3aa: ASSVFAGVGTDTQY
j_gene: TRBJ2-3
v_gene: TRBV9

CDR3aa: ASSVASGGTGELF
j_gene: TRBJ2-2
v_gene: TRBV9

CDR3aa: ASSLGGQVPGYT
j_gene: TRBJ1-2
v_gene: TRBV7-3

CDR3aa: ASSDRPPGGGQETQY
j_gene: TRBJ2-5
v_gene: TRBV5-4

CDR3aa: ASSPSQGASGETEAF
j_gene: TRBJ1-1
v_gene: TRBV18

CDR3aa: ASSVVAGGPGELF
j_gene: TRBJ2-2
v_gene: TRBV9

CDR3aa: SVIPSGQSNQPQH
j_gene: TRBJ1-5
v_gene: TRBV29-1

CDR3aa: ASEDRYEQY
j_gene: TRBJ2-7
v_gene: TRBV27

CDR3aa: ASSQISAGGPSNEQF
j_gene: TRBJ2-1
v_gene: TRBV11-1

CDR3aa: ASSSPRAPARGEQY
j_gene: TRBJ2-7
v_gene: TRBV7-2

CDR3aa: ASSNRQGAQNTEAF
j_gene: TRBJ1-1
v_gene: TRBV9

CDR3aa: ASSGKAGGPVEQY
j_gene: TRBJ2-7
v_gene: TRBV7-2